This record looks at one TCR beta chain sequence and its context. Its antigen is unknown. This specimen comes from a study of cytomegalovirus exposure and HLA in healthy donors. PCR employed 60 Vbeta and 13 Jbeta primers. The assay was immunoSEQ multiplex PCR, and TCRdb's table has in-frame clones only and misses some. The sample includes tens of thousands of clones, roughly four fifths of them seen just once. Whole-study findings and limits: The classifier reportedly diagnosed cytomegalovirus status with high specificity and sensitivity.

Donors were ostensibly healthy at sampling, although undocumented immune exposures were probable. The ends were cut back, 5 bases at V and 4 bases at J, with 14 bases in the middle. This CDR3 has 14 amino acids. From germline, CDR1 is MNHNS and CDR2 SASEGT. This rearrangement joins TRBV6-1 to TRBJ1-2; D gene ambiguous. Source material: PBMCs. This TCR was sampled from a woman in her late teens or twenties in good health and CMV-seropositive. The CDR3 region has the DNA TGTGCCAGCAGTACCAGGACGGCGGGCTATGGCTACACCTTC. It is translated as CASSTRTAGYGYTF.